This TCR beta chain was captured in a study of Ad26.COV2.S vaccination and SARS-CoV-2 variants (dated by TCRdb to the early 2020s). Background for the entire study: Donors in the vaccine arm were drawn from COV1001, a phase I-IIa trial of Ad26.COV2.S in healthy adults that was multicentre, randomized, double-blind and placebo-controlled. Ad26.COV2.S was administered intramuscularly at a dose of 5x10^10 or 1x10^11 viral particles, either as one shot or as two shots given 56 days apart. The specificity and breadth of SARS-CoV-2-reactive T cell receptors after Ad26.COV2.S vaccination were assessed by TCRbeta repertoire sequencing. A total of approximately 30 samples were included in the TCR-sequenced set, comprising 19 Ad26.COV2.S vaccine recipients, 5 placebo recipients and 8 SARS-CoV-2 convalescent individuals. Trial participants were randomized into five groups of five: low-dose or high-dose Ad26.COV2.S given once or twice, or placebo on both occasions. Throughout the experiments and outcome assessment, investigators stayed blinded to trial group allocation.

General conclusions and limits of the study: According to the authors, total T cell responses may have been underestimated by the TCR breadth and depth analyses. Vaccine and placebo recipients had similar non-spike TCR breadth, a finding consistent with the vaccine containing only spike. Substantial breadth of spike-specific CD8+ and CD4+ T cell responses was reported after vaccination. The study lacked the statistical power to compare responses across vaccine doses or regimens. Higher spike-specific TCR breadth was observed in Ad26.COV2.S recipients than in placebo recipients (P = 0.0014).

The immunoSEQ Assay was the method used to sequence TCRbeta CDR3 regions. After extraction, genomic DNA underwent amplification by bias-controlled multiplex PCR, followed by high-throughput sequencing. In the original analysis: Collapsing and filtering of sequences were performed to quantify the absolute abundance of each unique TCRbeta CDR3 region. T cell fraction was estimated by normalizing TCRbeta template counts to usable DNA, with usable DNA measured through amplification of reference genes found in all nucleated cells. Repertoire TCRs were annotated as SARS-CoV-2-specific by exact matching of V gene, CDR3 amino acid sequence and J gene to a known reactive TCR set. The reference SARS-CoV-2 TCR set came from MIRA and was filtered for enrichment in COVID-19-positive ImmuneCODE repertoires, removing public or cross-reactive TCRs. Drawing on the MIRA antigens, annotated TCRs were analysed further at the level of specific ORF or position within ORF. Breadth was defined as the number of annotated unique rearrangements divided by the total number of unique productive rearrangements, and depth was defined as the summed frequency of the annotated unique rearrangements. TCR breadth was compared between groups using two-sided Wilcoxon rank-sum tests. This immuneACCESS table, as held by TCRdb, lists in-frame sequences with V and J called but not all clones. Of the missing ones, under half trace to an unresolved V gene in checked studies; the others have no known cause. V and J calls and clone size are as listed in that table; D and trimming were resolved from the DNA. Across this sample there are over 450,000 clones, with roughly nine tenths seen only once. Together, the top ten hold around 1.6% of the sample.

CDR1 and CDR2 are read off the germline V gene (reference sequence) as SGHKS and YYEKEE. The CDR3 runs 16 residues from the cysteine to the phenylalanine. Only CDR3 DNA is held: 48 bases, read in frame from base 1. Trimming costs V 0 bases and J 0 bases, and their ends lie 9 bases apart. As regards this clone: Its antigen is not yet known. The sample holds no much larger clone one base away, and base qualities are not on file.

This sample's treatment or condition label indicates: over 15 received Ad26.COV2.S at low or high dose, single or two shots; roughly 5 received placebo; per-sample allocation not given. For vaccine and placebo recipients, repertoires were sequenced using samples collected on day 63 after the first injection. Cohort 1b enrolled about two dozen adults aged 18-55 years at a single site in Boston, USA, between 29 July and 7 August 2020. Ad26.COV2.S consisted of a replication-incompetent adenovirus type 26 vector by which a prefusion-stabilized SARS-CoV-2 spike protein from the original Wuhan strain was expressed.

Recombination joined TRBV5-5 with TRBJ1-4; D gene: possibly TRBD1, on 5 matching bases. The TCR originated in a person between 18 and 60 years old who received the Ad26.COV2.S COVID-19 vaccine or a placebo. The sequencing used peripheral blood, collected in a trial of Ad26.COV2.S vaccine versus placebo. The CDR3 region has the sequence CASSLGGDATNEKLFF. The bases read TGTGCCAGCAGCTTGGGAGGGGACGCAACTAATGAAAAACTGTTTTTT.